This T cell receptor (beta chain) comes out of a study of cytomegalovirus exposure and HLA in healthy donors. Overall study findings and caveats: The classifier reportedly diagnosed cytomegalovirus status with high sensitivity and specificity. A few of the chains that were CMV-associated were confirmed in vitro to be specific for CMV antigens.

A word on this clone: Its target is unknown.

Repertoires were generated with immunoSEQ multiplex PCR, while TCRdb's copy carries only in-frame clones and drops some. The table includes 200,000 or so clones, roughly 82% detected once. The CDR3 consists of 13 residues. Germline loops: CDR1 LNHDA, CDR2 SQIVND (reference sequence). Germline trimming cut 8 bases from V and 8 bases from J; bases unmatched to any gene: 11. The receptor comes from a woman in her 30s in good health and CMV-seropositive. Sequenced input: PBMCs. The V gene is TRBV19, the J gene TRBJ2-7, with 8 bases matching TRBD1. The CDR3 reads CASSLDREDKQYF. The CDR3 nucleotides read TGTGCCAGTTCCCTGGACAGGGAAGACAAGCAGTACTTC.